Listed below are T cell receptor beta chains from one sample, sequenced in a study of early T cells in non-severe SARS-CoV-2 infection. One entry per CDR3 protein, called by TCRdb with MiXCR from the 5' RACE reads. The data hold just under 60,000 distinct CDR3 sequences, with under 10% observed a single time. Sequences were obtained from whole blood. These receptors were taken from an adult who was a healthcare worker with PCR-confirmed SARS-CoV-2 infection or an uninfected control (not recorded which). Both conserved end residues are part of each CDR3. A D gene is named only where the DNA matches it firmly. Only some rows state a clone size, as once, few, many or a class for expanded clones.

abundance: many
j_gene: TRBJ2-7
d_gene: TRBD2
v_gene: TRBV2
CDR3nt: TGTGCCAGCTCTACTAGCGCCTCCTACGAGCAGTACTTC
CDR3aa: CASSTSASYEQYF

abundance: many
j_gene: TRBJ2-7
d_gene: TRBD2
v_gene: TRBV4-1
CDR3nt: TGCGCCAGCAGCCCCGTGCCTCTAGCGGCAGCCTACGAGCAGTACTTC
CDR3aa: CASSPVPLAAAYEQYF

abundance: many
j_gene: TRBJ2-7
d_gene: TRBD1
v_gene: TRBV20-1
CDR3nt: TGCAGTGCGAATACCCCCGGGACAGGGAATAAGGAGCAGTACTTC
CDR3aa: CSANTPGTGNKEQYF

abundance: many
j_gene: TRBJ2-7
d_gene: TRBD1
v_gene: TRBV18
CDR3nt: TGTGCCAGCTCACCCGGACAGGGATATTACGCGCAGTACTTC
CDR3aa: CASSPGQGYYAQYF

abundance: many
j_gene: TRBJ2-3
d_gene: TRBD1
v_gene: TRBV7-8
CDR3nt: TGTGCCAGCAGCCCGGGACAGATCCCTTCGGTAGCAGATACGCAGTATTTT
CDR3aa: CASSPGQIPSVADTQYF

abundance: -
j_gene: TRBJ2-5
d_gene: TRBD2
v_gene: TRBV5-4
CDR3nt: TGTGCCAGCAGCTTGGCCACTAGCGGGACGCAAGAGACCCAGTACTTC
CDR3aa: CASSLATSGTQETQYF

abundance: few
j_gene: TRBJ2-1
d_gene: -
v_gene: TRBV20-1
CDR3nt: TGCAGTGCAGGGGTGGGGATCTACAATGAGCAGTTCTTC
CDR3aa: CSAGVGIYNEQFF

abundance: -
j_gene: TRBJ2-4
d_gene: -
v_gene: TRBV6-1
CDR3nt: TGCGCCAGCAGTGAACAGTGGTGGGGGACCAAAAACATTCAGTACTTC
CDR3aa: CASSEQWWGTKNIQYF

abundance: many
j_gene: TRBJ1-2
d_gene: -
v_gene: TRBV29-1
CDR3nt: TGCAGCGTTGAAGTATCAGTCTATGGCTACACCTTC
CDR3aa: CSVEVSVYGYTF

abundance: -
j_gene: TRBJ2-7
d_gene: -
v_gene: TRBV11-2
CDR3nt: TGTGCCAGCAGTTCGACCTCCGAGCAGTACTTC
CDR3aa: CASSSTSEQYF

abundance: -
j_gene: TRBJ1-6
d_gene: TRBD1
v_gene: TRBV12-3/TRBV12-4
CDR3nt: TGTGCCAGCACTAATACAGGGGGAAGTTCACCCCTCCACTTT
CDR3aa: CASTNTGGSSPLHF

abundance: many
j_gene: TRBJ1-5
d_gene: -
v_gene: TRBV30
CDR3nt: TGTGCCTGGAGTGTCGACGGTAATCAGCCCCAGCATTTT
CDR3aa: CAWSVDGNQPQHF

abundance: few
j_gene: TRBJ2-1
d_gene: -
v_gene: TRBV27
CDR3nt: TGTGCCAGCAGTTCCATCGACAGCCGGGGTGAGCAGTTCTTC
CDR3aa: CASSSIDSRGEQFF

abundance: many
j_gene: TRBJ2-5
d_gene: -
v_gene: TRBV6-4
CDR3nt: TGTGCCAGCATCCTAGGGGGGGCCGAAGAGACCCAGTACTTC
CDR3aa: CASILGGAEETQYF

abundance: -
j_gene: TRBJ2-2
d_gene: -
v_gene: TRBV5-5
CDR3nt: TGTGCCAGCAGCTTCGGACTGGTGGGCACCGGGGAGCTGTTTTTT
CDR3aa: CASSFGLVGTGELFF

abundance: -
j_gene: TRBJ1-1
d_gene: -
v_gene: TRBV2
CDR3nt: TGTGCCAGCACTGAAGGTCAGGGACGGACGAGAGCTTTCTTT
CDR3aa: CASTEGQGRTRAFF

abundance: -
j_gene: TRBJ2-7
d_gene: TRBD2
v_gene: TRBV3-1
CDR3nt: TGTGCCAGCAGCCCCCCGGCTAGCGGGTTTCCCTACGAGCAGTACTTC
CDR3aa: CASSPPASGFPYEQYF

abundance: few
j_gene: TRBJ2-1
d_gene: TRBD2
v_gene: TRBV20-1
CDR3nt: TGCAGTGCTAGAGATAACTTTTCTCGCAGGCTAGCGGACTACAATGAGCAGTTCTTC
CDR3aa: CSARDNFSRRLADYNEQFF

abundance: many
j_gene: TRBJ2-3
d_gene: -
v_gene: TRBV11-2
CDR3nt: TGTGCCAGCAGCTTAATCACAGATACGCAGTATTTT
CDR3aa: CASSLITDTQYF

abundance: many
j_gene: TRBJ2-2
d_gene: TRBD1
v_gene: TRBV7-9
CDR3nt: TGTGCCAGCAGCTCCCCAAGTGGGACAGGCCACGAATCGAACACCGGGGAGCTGTTTTTT
CDR3aa: CASSSPSGTGHESNTGELFF

abundance: few
j_gene: TRBJ2-1
d_gene: -
v_gene: TRBV11-2
CDR3nt: TGTGCCAGCAGCGCACTAGATGACTACAATGAGCAGTTCTTC
CDR3aa: CASSALDDYNEQFF

abundance: many
j_gene: TRBJ2-1
d_gene: -
v_gene: TRBV20-1
CDR3nt: TGCAGTGTTTGGCCCCCCCCGGGGAATGAGCAGTTCTTC
CDR3aa: CSVWPPPGNEQFF

abundance: -
j_gene: TRBJ2-5
d_gene: TRBD1
v_gene: TRBV5-1
CDR3nt: TGCGCCAGCAGCTTGGCCCGACAGGGACAAGAGACCCAGTACTTC
CDR3aa: CASSLARQGQETQYF

abundance: few
j_gene: TRBJ1-1
d_gene: -
v_gene: TRBV14
CDR3nt: TGTGCCAGCAGCCCTACTCGGACGAAGAAGGCTGAAGCTTTCTTT
CDR3aa: CASSPTRTKKAEAFF

abundance: -
j_gene: TRBJ2-3
d_gene: TRBD2
v_gene: TRBV20-1
CDR3nt: TGCAGTGCTAGTAGCCCTAGCGGGAGGAGGACCGCACGCACAGATACGCAGTATTTT
CDR3aa: CSASSPSGRRTARTDTQYF

abundance: few
j_gene: TRBJ1-1
d_gene: -
v_gene: TRBV28
CDR3nt: TGTGCCAGCAGTTTATTACAGACCACTGAAGCTTTCTTT
CDR3aa: CASSLLQTTEAFF

abundance: -
j_gene: TRBJ2-7
d_gene: -
v_gene: TRBV12-3/TRBV12-4
CDR3nt: TGTGCCAGCAGTTTAGAGGGTGAAGAGCAGTACTTC
CDR3aa: CASSLEGEEQYF

abundance: few
j_gene: TRBJ1-5
d_gene: -
v_gene: TRBV6-1
CDR3nt: TGTGCCAGCAGTGAAGCGGAAGCAGGGGAACAGCCCCAGCATTTT
CDR3aa: CASSEAEAGEQPQHF

abundance: many
j_gene: TRBJ2-2
d_gene: TRBD2
v_gene: TRBV7-6
CDR3nt: TGTGCCAGCACCTCCCCCACTAGCGCCGGGGAGCTGTTTTTT
CDR3aa: CASTSPTSAGELFF

abundance: many
j_gene: TRBJ2-7
d_gene: TRBD2
v_gene: TRBV19
CDR3nt: TGTGCCAGTAGAGACGGGACTAGCGGGATATACGAGCAGTACTTC
CDR3aa: CASRDGTSGIYEQYF

abundance: few
j_gene: TRBJ1-1
d_gene: -
v_gene: TRBV18
CDR3nt: TGTGCCAGCTCACCACGGCCCAGGGTGAACACTGAAGCTTTCTTT
CDR3aa: CASSPRPRVNTEAFF

abundance: few
j_gene: TRBJ2-5
d_gene: -
v_gene: TRBV18
CDR3nt: TGTGCCAGCTCACCCCGGCCGGACCAAGAGACCCAGTACTTC
CDR3aa: CASSPRPDQETQYF

abundance: -
j_gene: TRBJ2-5
d_gene: -
v_gene: TRBV7-3
CDR3nt: TGTGCCAGCAGCTTAGGACAGCGGGGAGCGCAAGAGACCCAGTACTTC
CDR3aa: CASSLGQRGAQETQYF

abundance: many
j_gene: TRBJ2-3
d_gene: TRBD2
v_gene: TRBV4-2
CDR3nt: TGTGCCAGTCACGGGACTAGCGACACAGATACGCAGTATTTT
CDR3aa: CASHGTSDTDTQYF

abundance: few
j_gene: TRBJ1-5
d_gene: -
v_gene: TRBV24-1
CDR3nt: TGTGCCACCAGTGATGCCGGGACCTCTAGCAATCAGCCCCAGCATTTT
CDR3aa: CATSDAGTSSNQPQHF

abundance: many
j_gene: TRBJ1-2
d_gene: -
v_gene: TRBV4-1
CDR3nt: TGCGCCAGCAGCCACCCCGGCAGGGCGAATAATGGCTACACCTTC
CDR3aa: CASSHPGRANNGYTF

abundance: -
j_gene: TRBJ2-3
d_gene: TRBD2
v_gene: TRBV5-1
CDR3nt: TGCGCCAGCAGCTTGGGCCCCCTAGCGGGAGGCACAGATACGCAGTATTTT
CDR3aa: CASSLGPLAGGTDTQYF

abundance: -
j_gene: TRBJ2-4
d_gene: TRBD1
v_gene: TRBV7-8
CDR3nt: TGTGCCAGCAGCCCCGGACAGGGGAATCGAAACATTCAGTACTTC
CDR3aa: CASSPGQGNRNIQYF

abundance: -
j_gene: TRBJ2-5
d_gene: TRBD1
v_gene: TRBV4-1
CDR3nt: TGCGCCAGCAGCCAAGAGAGGGACAGCCAAGAGACCCAGTACTTC
CDR3aa: CASSQERDSQETQYF

abundance: many
j_gene: TRBJ1-1
d_gene: -
v_gene: TRBV7-9
CDR3nt: TGTGCCAGCAGCTATGGACGGGGGTTCACTGAAGCTTTCTTT
CDR3aa: CASSYGRGFTEAFF

abundance: many
j_gene: TRBJ2-2
d_gene: -
v_gene: TRBV12-3/TRBV12-4
CDR3nt: TGTGCCAGCAGCAACCCGGGACAATCAAGGACCGGGGAGCTGTTTTTT
CDR3aa: CASSNPGQSRTGELFF

abundance: few
j_gene: TRBJ2-7
d_gene: TRBD2
v_gene: TRBV12-3/TRBV12-4
CDR3nt: TGTGCCAGCAGATCTAGCGGTCCCTCCTACGAGCAGTACTTC
CDR3aa: CASRSSGPSYEQYF

abundance: -
j_gene: TRBJ1-5
d_gene: TRBD1
v_gene: TRBV27
CDR3nt: TGTGCCAGCAGTTTATACAGGGGAACCAATCAGCCCCAGCATTTT
CDR3aa: CASSLYRGTNQPQHF

abundance: few
j_gene: TRBJ2-7
d_gene: -
v_gene: TRBV3-1
CDR3nt: TGTGCCAGCAGCCAAGGACTACAGGGCTACGAGCAGTACTTC
CDR3aa: CASSQGLQGYEQYF

abundance: few
j_gene: TRBJ2-1
d_gene: -
v_gene: TRBV7-9
CDR3nt: TGTGCCAGCAGCTTACCGACCTACAATGAGCAGTTCTTC
CDR3aa: CASSLPTYNEQFF

abundance: many
j_gene: TRBJ2-1
d_gene: -
v_gene: TRBV20-1
CDR3nt: TGCAGTGCGAGCATCCTCTCCTACAATGAGCAGTTCTTC
CDR3aa: CSASILSYNEQFF

abundance: many
j_gene: TRBJ1-5
d_gene: TRBD1
v_gene: TRBV10-3
CDR3nt: TGTGCCATCAGACCGGACAGGGAGGATCAGCCCCAGCATTTT
CDR3aa: CAIRPDREDQPQHF

abundance: many
j_gene: TRBJ2-3
d_gene: -
v_gene: TRBV6-1
CDR3nt: TGTGCCAGCAGACTCCCAGGCAGCACAGATACGCAGTATTTT
CDR3aa: CASRLPGSTDTQYF

abundance: many
j_gene: TRBJ2-7
d_gene: -
v_gene: TRBV7-2
CDR3nt: TGTGCCAGCAGGGATAGGGCTGAAGGGGAGCAGTACTTC
CDR3aa: CASRDRAEGEQYF

abundance: many
j_gene: TRBJ2-1
d_gene: TRBD1
v_gene: TRBV11-2
CDR3nt: TGTGCCAGCAGCTATAGTTGGGACAGGGGTAACAATGAGCAGTTCTTC
CDR3aa: CASSYSWDRGNNEQFF

abundance: many
j_gene: TRBJ2-3
d_gene: -
v_gene: TRBV27
CDR3nt: TGTGCCAGCAGTTTCGGCCGGGGGTCTCCCACAGATACGCAGTATTTT
CDR3aa: CASSFGRGSPTDTQYF

abundance: few
j_gene: TRBJ2-1
d_gene: -
v_gene: TRBV20-1
CDR3nt: TGCAGTGCTAGAGAGGTCGGGAGCGGGCCTTCCCATGAGCAGTTCTTC
CDR3aa: CSAREVGSGPSHEQFF

abundance: -
j_gene: TRBJ1-2
d_gene: -
v_gene: TRBV27
CDR3nt: TGTGCCAGCAGTCCGTCAGCGGGCTATGGCTACACCTTC
CDR3aa: CASSPSAGYGYTF

abundance: -
j_gene: TRBJ1-6
d_gene: -
v_gene: TRBV2
CDR3nt: TGTGCCTCACGACTGGCGAATTCACCCCTCCACTTT
CDR3aa: CASRLANSPLHF

abundance: many
j_gene: TRBJ2-6
d_gene: -
v_gene: TRBV29-1
CDR3nt: TGCAGCGCCCTAAGTCTGTTATCTGGGGCCAACGTCCTGACTTTC
CDR3aa: CSALSLLSGANVLTF

abundance: -
j_gene: TRBJ1-1
d_gene: -
v_gene: TRBV20-1
CDR3nt: TGCAGTGCTAGATCACCCCGGACAGCGAACACTGAAGCTTTCTTT
CDR3aa: CSARSPRTANTEAFF

abundance: many
j_gene: TRBJ2-7
d_gene: TRBD2
v_gene: TRBV18
CDR3nt: TGTGCCAGCTCACCAACGGGACTAGCGGGTTCCTACGAGCAGTACTTC
CDR3aa: CASSPTGLAGSYEQYF

abundance: -
j_gene: TRBJ2-1
d_gene: TRBD2
v_gene: TRBV27
CDR3nt: TGTGCCAGCAGTTTATTCGGACTAGCGGAAGGCAATGAGCAGTTCTTC
CDR3aa: CASSLFGLAEGNEQFF

abundance: many
j_gene: TRBJ2-2
d_gene: -
v_gene: TRBV9
CDR3nt: TGTGCCAGCAAGACGGGAGAAGTCGCCGGGGAGCTGTTTTTT
CDR3aa: CASKTGEVAGELFF